These 9 T cell receptor beta chains originate from one sample sequenced in a study of brain metastases from non-small cell lung cancer. Profiled with immunoSEQ multiplex PCR; TCRdb holds only in-frame clones, not every one. The data show 2,500 to 3,500 clones, roughly 82% seen once. Sequencing input: primary lung tumor tissue. The source is a donor at least 40 years old with non-small cell lung cancer.

The V and J genes are TRBV2 and TRBJ1-2, with unresolved D. The V gene's germline CDR1 is SNHLY and CDR2 FYNNEI. V lost 5 bases and J lost 2, with 12 bases in between. The CDR3 covers 14 residues. The CDR3 sequence is CASSKTESNYGYTF. CDR3 DNA sequence: TGTGCCAGCAGTAAAACAGAATCCAACTATGGCTACACCTTC.

This clone appeared a few times. V gene TRBV7-2 combines with J gene TRBJ1-1; weak D call: TRBD1 (6 bases). The V end was cut by 2 bases, the J end by 6 bases, with 10 bases between. Germline CDR1 is SGHTA and CDR2 is FQGNSA. The CDR3 length is 13 residues. The CDR3, as DNA: TGTGCCAGCAGCTTATGGGGGGGCGCTGAAGCTTTCTTT. Amino acid sequence: CASSLWGGAEAFF.

This clone was counted once. This sequence joins TRBV4-1 and TRBJ2-6; no clear D. Trimming pared 4 bases from V and 4 bases from J, leaving 14 bases between. Germline CDR1 reads MGHRA; CDR2 reads YSYEKL. This CDR3 comprises 16 residues. This chain's CDR3 is CASSPGRFTGANVLTF. The CDR3 coding sequence is TGCGCCAGCAGCCCCGGCAGGTTTACGGGGGCCAACGTCCTGACTTTC.

The gene calls are TRBV2 and TRBJ2-2; D possibly corresponds to TRBD1 (5 bases). CDR1 is SNHLY, CDR2 FYNNEI, per germline. V lost 2 bases and J lost 5, with 24 bases in between. The CDR3 runs to 19 residues. The CDR3: CASSEHQAYTQGDTGELFF. The CDR3, as DNA: TGTGCCAGCAGTGAACATCAGGCCTATACCCAGGGTGATACCGGGGAGCTGTTTTTT.

This clone was detected a few times. V usage is TRBV4-2 and J usage is TRBJ2-7; the D gene is possibly TRBD2 (7 bases). This CDR3 spans 14 amino acids. Germline V lookup: CDR1 LGHNA, CDR2 YNFKEQ. V shed 5 bases and J shed 0 bases, with 11 bases lying between them. This CDR3 is CASSVGGDSYEQYF. CDR3 sequence (DNA): TGTGCCAGCAGCGTAGGGGGGGACTCCTACGAGCAGTACTTC.

The chain carries TRBV7-7 and TRBJ2-1, with 12 positions matching TRBD2. This CDR3 comprises 18 residues. Germline V gene lookup returns CDR1 SSHAT and CDR2 FNYEAQ (reference sequence). The J segment lost 0 bases and the V segment lost 1 base, leaving 4 bases of the junction unmatched. CDR3 DNA sequence: TGTGCCAGCAGCTTAGGGCTAGCGGGAGGGAGCTCCTACAATGAGCAGTTCTTC. Translated, it gives CASSLGLAGGSSYNEQFF.

V is TRBV4-1 and J is TRBJ2-2; 12 nucleotides line up with TRBD1. This CDR3 is built from 15 residues. Germline loops: CDR1 MGHRA, CDR2 YSYEKL. V was pared by 3 bases and J by 6 bases, with 2 bases of the junction left unmatched. In nucleotides, the CDR3 is TGCGCCAGCAGCCAGGGGACAGGGGGCTCCGGGGAGCTGTTTTTT. It encodes CASSQGTGGSGELFF.

The chain recombines TRBV5-4 with TRBJ2-3, with 14 bases identical to TRBD2. V gave up 4 bases and J gave up 7 bases; unmatched junction bases: 14. The CDR3 extends over 18 amino acids. The germline CDR1 and CDR2 sequences are SGHNT and YYREEE (reference sequence). CDR3 bases: TGTGCCAGCAGCGCCGGGACTAGCGGGAGAGGAGGGGGGAATACGCAGTATTTT. Translating it yields CASSAGTSGRGGGNTQYF.

V and J are TRBV6-5 and TRBJ2-2; D gene uncertain. Trimming stripped 5 bases from V and 5 bases from J, with 15 bases between. This CDR3 comprises 15 residues. Germline CDR1 reads MNHEY; CDR2 reads SVGAGI. CDR3 DNA sequence: TGTGCCAGCAGTCTAATGAGCATAGCTACCGGGGAGCTGTTTTTT. Amino acid sequence: CASSLMSIATGELFF.